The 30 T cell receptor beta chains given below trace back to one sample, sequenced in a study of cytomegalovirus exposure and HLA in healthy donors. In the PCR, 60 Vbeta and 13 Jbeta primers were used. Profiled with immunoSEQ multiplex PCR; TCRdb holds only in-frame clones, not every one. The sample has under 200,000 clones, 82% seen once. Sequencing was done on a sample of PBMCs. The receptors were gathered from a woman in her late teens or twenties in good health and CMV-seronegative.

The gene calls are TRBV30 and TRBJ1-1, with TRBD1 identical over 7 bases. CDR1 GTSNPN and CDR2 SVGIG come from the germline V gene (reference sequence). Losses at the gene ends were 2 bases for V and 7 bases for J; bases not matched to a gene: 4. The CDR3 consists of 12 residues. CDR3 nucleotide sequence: TGTGCCTGGAGTCAACAGGGGTATGAAGCTTTCTTT. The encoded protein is CAWSQQGYEAFF.

CDR3 nucleotides: TGCGCCAGCAGCCGCCAAGGGGTTGGAGGGAATGAGCAGTTCTTC. Translating it yields CASSRQGVGGNEQFF. V gene TRBV5-1 combines with J gene TRBJ2-1; D may be TRBD2 (6 bases). V lost 4 bases to trimming and J lost 7 bases, with 18 bases between them. Germline V lookup: CDR1 SGHRS, CDR2 YFSETQ. The CDR3 sequence is 15 residues long.

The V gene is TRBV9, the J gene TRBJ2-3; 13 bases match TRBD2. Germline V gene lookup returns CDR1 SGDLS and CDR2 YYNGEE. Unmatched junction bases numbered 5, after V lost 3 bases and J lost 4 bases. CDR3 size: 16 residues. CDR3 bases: TGTGCCAGCAGCGCCACTAGCGGGGGGGCCCCAGATACGCAGTATTTT. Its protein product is CASSATSGGAPDTQYF.

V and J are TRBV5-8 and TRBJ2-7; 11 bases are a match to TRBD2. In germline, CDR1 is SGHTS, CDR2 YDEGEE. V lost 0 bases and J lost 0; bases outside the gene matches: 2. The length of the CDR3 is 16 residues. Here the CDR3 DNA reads TGTGCCAGCAGCTTGGGACTAGCGGGATTCTCCTACGAGCAGTACTTC. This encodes CASSLGLAGFSYEQYF.

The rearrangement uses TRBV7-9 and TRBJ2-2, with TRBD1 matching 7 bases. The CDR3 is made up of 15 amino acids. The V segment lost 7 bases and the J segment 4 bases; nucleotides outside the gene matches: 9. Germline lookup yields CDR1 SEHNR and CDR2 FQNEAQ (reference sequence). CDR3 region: CASISRDSRTGELFF. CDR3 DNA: TGTGCCAGCATTTCTCGGGACAGCCGCACCGGGGAGCTGTTTTTT.

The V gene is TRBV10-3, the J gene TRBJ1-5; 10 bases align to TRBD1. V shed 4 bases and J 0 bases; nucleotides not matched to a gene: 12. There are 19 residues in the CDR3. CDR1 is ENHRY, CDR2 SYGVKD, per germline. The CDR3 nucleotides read TGTGCCATCAGTGGCGGGATGACAGGGGGCATAGTTAGCAATCAGCCCCAGCATTTT. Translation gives CAISGGMTGGIVSNQPQHF.

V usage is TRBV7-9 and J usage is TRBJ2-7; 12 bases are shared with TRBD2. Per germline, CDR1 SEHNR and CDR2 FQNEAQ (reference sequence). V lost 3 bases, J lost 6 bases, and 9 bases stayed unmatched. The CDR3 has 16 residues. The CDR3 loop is CASSLGLAGGPAEQYF. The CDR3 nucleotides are TGTGCCAGCAGCTTGGGGCTAGCGGGAGGGCCAGCCGAGCAGTACTTC.

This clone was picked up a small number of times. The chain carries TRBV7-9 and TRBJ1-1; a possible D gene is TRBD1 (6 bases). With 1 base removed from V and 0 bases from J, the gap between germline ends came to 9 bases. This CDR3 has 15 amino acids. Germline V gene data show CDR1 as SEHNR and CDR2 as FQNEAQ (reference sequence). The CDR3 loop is CASSLGDRLNTEAFF. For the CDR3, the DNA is TGTGCCAGCAGCTTAGGAGACAGGTTGAACACTGAAGCTTTCTTT.

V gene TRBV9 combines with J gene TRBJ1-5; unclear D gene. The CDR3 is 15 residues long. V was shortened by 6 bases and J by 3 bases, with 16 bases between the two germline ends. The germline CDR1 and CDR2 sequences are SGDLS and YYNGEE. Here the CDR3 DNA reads TGTGCCAGCACCGCGGGAGTAGAACCCAATCAGCCCCAGCATTTT. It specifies CASTAGVEPNQPQHF.

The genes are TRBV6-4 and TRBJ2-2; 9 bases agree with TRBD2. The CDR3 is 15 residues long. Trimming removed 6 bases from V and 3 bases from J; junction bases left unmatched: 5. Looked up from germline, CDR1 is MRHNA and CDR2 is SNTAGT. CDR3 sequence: CASRTSGRHTGELFF. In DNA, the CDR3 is TGTGCCAGCAGAACGAGCGGGAGGCACACCGGGGAGCTGTTTTTT.

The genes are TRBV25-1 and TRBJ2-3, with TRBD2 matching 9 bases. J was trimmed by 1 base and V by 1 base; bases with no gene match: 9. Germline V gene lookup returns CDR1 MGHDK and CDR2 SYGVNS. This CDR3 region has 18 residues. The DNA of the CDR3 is TGTGCCAGCAGTGAATTTGCGGGAGGGTTTGGGGGCACAGATACGCAGTATTTT. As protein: CASSEFAGGFGGTDTQYF.

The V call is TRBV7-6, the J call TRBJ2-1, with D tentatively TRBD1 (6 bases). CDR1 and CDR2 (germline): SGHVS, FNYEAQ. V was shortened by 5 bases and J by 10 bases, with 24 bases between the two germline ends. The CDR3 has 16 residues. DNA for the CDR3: TGTGCCAGCAGCCTGATGGGGGCCCTCCTCCCCGGGGAGCAGTTCTTC. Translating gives CASSLMGALLPGEQFF.

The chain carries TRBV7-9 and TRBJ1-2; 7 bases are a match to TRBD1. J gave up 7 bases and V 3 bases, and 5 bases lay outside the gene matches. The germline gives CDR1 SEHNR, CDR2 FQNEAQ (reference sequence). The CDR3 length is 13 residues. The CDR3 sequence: CASSLTGSSGYTF. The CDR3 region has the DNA TGTGCCAGCAGCTTGACAGGGTCCTCTGGCTACACCTTC.

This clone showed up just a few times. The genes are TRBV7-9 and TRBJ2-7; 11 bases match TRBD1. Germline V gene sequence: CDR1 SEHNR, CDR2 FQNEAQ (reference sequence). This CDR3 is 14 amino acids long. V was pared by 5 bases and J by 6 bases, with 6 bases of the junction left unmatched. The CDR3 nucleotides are TGTGCCAGCAGCCCTGGACAGGGGGCGCGCGAGCAGTACTTC. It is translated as CASSPGQGAREQYF.

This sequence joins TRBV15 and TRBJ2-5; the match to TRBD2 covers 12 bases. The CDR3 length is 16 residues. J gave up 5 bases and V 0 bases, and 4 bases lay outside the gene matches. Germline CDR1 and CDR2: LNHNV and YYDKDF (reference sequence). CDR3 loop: CATSRDLAGGLETQYF. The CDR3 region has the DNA TGTGCCACCAGCAGAGATCTAGCGGGGGGGCTTGAGACCCAGTACTTC.

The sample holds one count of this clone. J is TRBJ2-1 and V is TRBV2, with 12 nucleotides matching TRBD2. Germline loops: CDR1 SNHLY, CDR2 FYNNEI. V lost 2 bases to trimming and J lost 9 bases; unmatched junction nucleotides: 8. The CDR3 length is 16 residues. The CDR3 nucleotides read TGTGCCAGCAGTGAAATCCTAGCGGGAGGGCCAAGTGAGCAGTTCTTC. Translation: CASSEILAGGPSEQFF.

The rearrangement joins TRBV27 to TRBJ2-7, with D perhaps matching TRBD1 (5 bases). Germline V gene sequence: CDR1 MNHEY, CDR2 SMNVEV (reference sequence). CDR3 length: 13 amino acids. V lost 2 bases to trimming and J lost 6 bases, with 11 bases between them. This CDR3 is CASSLQGVAEQYF. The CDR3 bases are TGTGCCAGCAGTTTACAAGGGGTAGCCGAGCAGTACTTC.

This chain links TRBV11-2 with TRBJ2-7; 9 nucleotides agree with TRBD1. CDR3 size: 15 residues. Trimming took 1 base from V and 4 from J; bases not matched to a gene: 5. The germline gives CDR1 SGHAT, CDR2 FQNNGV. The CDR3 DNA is TGTGCCAGCAGCTTAGCCGGGACAGGGACGTACGAGCAGTACTTC. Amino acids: CASSLAGTGTYEQYF.

CDR3 region: CASKDDNAAGKAFF. Here the CDR3 DNA reads TGTGCCAGCAAGGACGACAACGCGGCCGGGAAAGCTTTCTTT. The chain uses TRBV6-5 and TRBJ1-1; D gene uncertain. With 7 bases removed from V and 9 bases from J, the gap between germline ends came to 21 bases. This CDR3 has 14 residues. In germline, CDR1 is MNHEY, CDR2 SVGAGI.

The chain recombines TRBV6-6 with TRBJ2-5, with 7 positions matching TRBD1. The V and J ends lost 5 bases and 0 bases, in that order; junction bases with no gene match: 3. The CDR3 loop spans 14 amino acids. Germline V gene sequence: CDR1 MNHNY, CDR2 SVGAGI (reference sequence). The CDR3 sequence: CASSPGQHQETQYF. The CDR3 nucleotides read TGTGCCAGCAGTCCGGGACAGCACCAAGAGACCCAGTACTTC.

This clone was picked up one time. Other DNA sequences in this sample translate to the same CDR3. The CDR3 sequence is CASSVAVSGANVLTF. Written as DNA, the CDR3 is TGTGCCAGCAGCGTAGCCGTTTCTGGGGCCAACGTCCTGACTTTC. The V gene is TRBV9, the J gene TRBJ2-6; no clear D gene. Germline CDR1 SGDLS, CDR2 YYNGEE. Trimming took off 0 bases at V and 1 base at J, with 5 bases between the two ends. The CDR3 loop spans 15 amino acids.

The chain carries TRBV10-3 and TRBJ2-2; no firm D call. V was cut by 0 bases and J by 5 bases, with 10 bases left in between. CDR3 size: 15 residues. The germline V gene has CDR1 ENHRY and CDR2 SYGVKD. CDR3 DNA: TGTGCCATCAGTGAGTCTGGTCAGGTGACCGGGGAGCTGTTTTTT. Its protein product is CAISESGQVTGELFF.

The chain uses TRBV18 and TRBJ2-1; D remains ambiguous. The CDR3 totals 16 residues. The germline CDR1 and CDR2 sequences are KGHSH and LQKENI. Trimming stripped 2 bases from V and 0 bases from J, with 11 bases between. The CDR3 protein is CASSPATLSSYNEQFF. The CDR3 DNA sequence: TGTGCCAGCTCACCAGCGACTTTGAGCTCCTACAATGAGCAGTTCTTC.

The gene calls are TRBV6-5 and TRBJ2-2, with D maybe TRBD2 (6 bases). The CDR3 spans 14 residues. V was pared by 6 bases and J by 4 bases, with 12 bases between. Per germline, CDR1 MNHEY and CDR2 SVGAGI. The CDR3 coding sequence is TGTGCCAGCAGACGGGAGCGGCGCACCGGGGAGCTGTTTTTT. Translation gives CASRRERRTGELFF.

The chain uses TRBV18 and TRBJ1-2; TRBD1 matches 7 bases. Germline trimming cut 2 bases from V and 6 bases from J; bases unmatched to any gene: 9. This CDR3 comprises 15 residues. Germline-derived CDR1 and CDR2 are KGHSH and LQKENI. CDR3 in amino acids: CASSPVEGQYHGYTF. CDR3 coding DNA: TGTGCCAGCTCACCAGTCGAGGGACAGTATCATGGCTACACCTTC.

CDR3 nucleotides: TGTGCCAGCAGCCCAGGGATGGGTCAGCCCCAGCATTTT. Translated: CASSPGMGQPQHF. This chain links TRBV7-9 with TRBJ1-5; TRBD1 might be the D (5 bases). Germline CDR1 is SEHNR and CDR2 is FQNEAQ (reference sequence). V was pared by 5 bases and J by 6 bases, with 11 bases between. The CDR3 is made up of 13 amino acids.

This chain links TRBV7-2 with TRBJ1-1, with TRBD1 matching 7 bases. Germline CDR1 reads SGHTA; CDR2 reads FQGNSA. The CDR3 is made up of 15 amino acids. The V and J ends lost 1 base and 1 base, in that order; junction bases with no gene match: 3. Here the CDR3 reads CASSLGRGWNTEAFF. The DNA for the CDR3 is TGTGCCAGCAGCTTAGGCAGGGGGTGGAACACTGAAGCTTTCTTT.

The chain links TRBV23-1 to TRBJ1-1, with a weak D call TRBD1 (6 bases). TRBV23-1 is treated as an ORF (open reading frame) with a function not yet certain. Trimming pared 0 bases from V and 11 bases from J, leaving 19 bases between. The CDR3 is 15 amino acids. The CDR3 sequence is CASSQSGRTAPGAFF. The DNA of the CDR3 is TGCGCCAGCAGTCAATCCGGTCGGACAGCTCCCGGCGCTTTCTTT.

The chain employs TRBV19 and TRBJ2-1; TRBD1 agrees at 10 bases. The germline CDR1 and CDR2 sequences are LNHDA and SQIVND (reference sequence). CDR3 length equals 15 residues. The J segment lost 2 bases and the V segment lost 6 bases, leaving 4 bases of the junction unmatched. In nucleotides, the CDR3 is TGTGCCAGTAGCCTCGGGACAGGGGCCTACAATGAGCAGTTCTTC. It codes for CASSLGTGAYNEQFF.

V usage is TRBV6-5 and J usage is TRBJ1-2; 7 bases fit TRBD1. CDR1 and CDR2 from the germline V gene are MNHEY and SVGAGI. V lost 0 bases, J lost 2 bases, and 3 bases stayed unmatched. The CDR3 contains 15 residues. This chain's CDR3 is CASSYSEGANYGYTF. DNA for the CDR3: TGTGCCAGCAGTTACTCGGAGGGGGCCAACTATGGCTACACCTTC.